The present TCR beta chain was sequenced within a study of blood T cell repertoires in COVID-19. The overall study: Acute and convalescent COVID-19 specimens originated in the United States, Italy and Spain. Sample material is recorded as cDNA or gDNA derived from T cells, B-cell-depleted T cells, or PBMCs.

How the authors handled the data: Estimation of nucleated cell counts was performed using reference gene primer amplification. Data came from immunoSEQ multiplex PCR; TCRdb stores just in-frame clones and leaves some out. That table supplies the V and J calls and clone size; D and trimming were determined from the DNA. The data hold 60,000 to 90,000 clones, with around 84% observed a single time. The CDR3 sequence is 15 residues long. Germline trimming cut 5 bases from V and 3 bases from J; bases unmatched to any gene: 8. Germline V gene lookup returns CDR1 MDHEN and CDR2 SYDVKM. Followed over time, Seattle patients had been enrolled while infection was active.

This clonotype originated in a man in his 60s with COVID-19, enrolled during active disease. Sequencing was performed on peripheral blood. The genes are TRBV28 and TRBJ1-2, with 8 bases identical to TRBD1. The CDR3 is CASSPGGTGYYGYTF. CDR3 DNA sequence: TGTGCCAGCAGTCCAGGGGGGACAGGATACTATGGCTACACCTTC.